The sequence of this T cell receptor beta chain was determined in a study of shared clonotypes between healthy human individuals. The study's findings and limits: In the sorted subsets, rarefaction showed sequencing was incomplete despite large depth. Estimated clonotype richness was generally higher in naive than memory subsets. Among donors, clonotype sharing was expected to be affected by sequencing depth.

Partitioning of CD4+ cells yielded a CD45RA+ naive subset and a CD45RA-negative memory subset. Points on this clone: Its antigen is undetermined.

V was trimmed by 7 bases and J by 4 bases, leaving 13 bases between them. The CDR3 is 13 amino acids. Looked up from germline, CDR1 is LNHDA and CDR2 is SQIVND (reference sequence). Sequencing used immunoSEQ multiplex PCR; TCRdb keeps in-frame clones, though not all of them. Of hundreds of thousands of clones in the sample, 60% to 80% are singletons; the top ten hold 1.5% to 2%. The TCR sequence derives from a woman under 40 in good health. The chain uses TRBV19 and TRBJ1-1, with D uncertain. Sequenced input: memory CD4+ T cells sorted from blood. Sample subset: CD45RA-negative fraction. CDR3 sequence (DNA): TGTGCCAGTAAAAAGGAGTCTGGCACTGAAGCTTTCTTT. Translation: CASKKESGTEAFF. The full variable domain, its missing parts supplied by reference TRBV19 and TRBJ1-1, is DGGITQSPKYLFRKEGQNVTLSCEQNLNHDAMYWYRQDPGQGLRLIYYSQIVNDFQKGDIAEGYSVSREKKESFPLTVTSAQKNPTAFYLCASKKESGTEAFFGQGTRLTVV.